The 29 T cell receptor beta chains presented below share a single source sample, sequenced in a study of beta chain features in type 1 diabetes. All of the isolated RNA was reverse transcribed, so expressed TCRB transcripts were sequenced. Clones were sequenced by immunoSEQ multiplex PCR, and TCRdb holds only the in-frame ones, with some missing. This table holds 330,000 or so clones, 11% to 15% found once. The sample was central memory CD4+ T cells from blood. The source is a young man in good health.

V and J are TRBV5-6 and TRBJ1-2; the D is unclear. This CDR3 contains 14 residues. Germline V lookup: CDR1 SGHDT, CDR2 YYEEEE. Between the trimmed V and J ends, which lost 5 bases and 2 bases, there was a span of 13 bases. CDR3 loop: CASSTDGRNYGYTF. CDR3 sequence (DNA): TGTGCCAGCAGTACGGACGGCAGAAACTATGGCTACACCTTC. The complete variable domain, with remaining parts taken from reference TRBV5-6 and TRBJ1-2, reads DAGVTQSPTHLIKTRGQQVTLRCSPKSGHDTVSWYQQALGQGPQFIFQYYEEEERQRGNFPDRFSGHQFPNYSSELNVNALLLGDSALYLCASSTDGRNYGYTFGSGTRLTVV.

This chain joins TRBV11-3 and TRBJ1-1; tentatively, D is TRBD1 (6 bases). V lost 3 bases and J 8 bases, leaving 10 bases between the germline ends. The CDR3 is 12 amino acids. Germline lookup yields CDR1 SGHNT and CDR2 YENEEA. The CDR3 DNA reads as TGTGCCAGCAGCTTTGGGGGCCTAGAAGCTTTCTTT. The encoded protein is CASSFGGLEAFF.

This clone was detected a few times. The J gene is TRBJ2-7, the V gene TRBV5-6, with D possibly TRBD2 on 5 matching bases. Germline V gene lookup returns CDR1 SGHDT and CDR2 YYEEEE. V was shortened by 4 bases and J by 0 bases, with 11 bases between the two germline ends. CDR3 size: 14 residues. CDR3 nucleotide sequence: TGTGCCAGCAGCCAAGCCGGGAACTCCTACGAGCAGTACTTC. Translating it yields CASSQAGNSYEQYF.

This clone was detected only a few times. The chain links TRBV5-6 to TRBJ2-5; 7 bases line up with TRBD1. V was clipped by 0 bases and J by 5 bases; unmatched bases: 7. The germline gives CDR1 SGHDT, CDR2 YYEEEE. This CDR3 is 15 amino acids long. CDR3 DNA: TGTGCCAGCAGCTTGGAAAGACAGGGTATGGAGACCCAGTACTTC. Protein product: CASSLERQGMETQYF.

This clone was picked up a small number of times. The chain uses TRBV5-1 and TRBJ2-3; 11 nucleotides agree with TRBD1. Germline V CDR1 and CDR2: SGHRS, YFSETQ. The CDR3 contains 14 residues. Trimming removed 7 bases from V and 5 bases from J; junction bases left unmatched: 6. Written as DNA, the CDR3 is TGCGCCAGCTCCCGGGACAGGGGGAAAGATACGCAGTATTTT. Encoded protein: CASSRDRGKDTQYF. The full variable domain, completed using reference TRBV5-1 and TRBJ2-3, is KAGVTQTPRYLIKTRGQQVTLSCSPISGHRSVSWYQQTPGQGLQFLFEYFSETQRNKGNFPGRFSGRQFSNSRSEMNVSTLELGDSALYLCASSRDRGKDTQYFGPGTRLTVL.

This chain connects TRBV7-9 to TRBJ1-4; D not certain. There are 13 residues in the CDR3. V was pared by 5 bases and J by 11 bases, with 15 bases between. Germline CDR1 is SEHNR and CDR2 is FQNEAQ (reference sequence). CDR3 bases: TGTGCCAGCAGCCCCGTCGGCGGGCACAAACTGTTTTTT. Translation: CASSPVGGHKLFF.

The sample holds a few counts of this clone. This rearrangement joins TRBV28 to TRBJ2-2; 8 positions match TRBD1. The CDR3 is made up of 15 amino acids. Per germline, CDR1 MDHEN and CDR2 SYDVKM. With 8 bases clipped from V and 2 bases from J, the junction kept 7 bases outside the gene matches. The CDR3 DNA reads as TGTGCCAGCTACCAGACAGGGGCCAACACCGGGGAGCTGTTTTTT. Amino acid sequence: CASYQTGANTGELFF.

The chain has TRBV6-1 and TRBJ2-7, with D perhaps assigned TRBD1 or TRBD2 (5 bases each). With 6 bases removed from V and 1 base from J, the gap between germline ends came to 13 bases. The CDR3 covers 14 residues. The germline V gene has CDR1 MNHNS and CDR2 SASEGT. CDR3 residues: CASRARDRSYEQYV. The CDR3 nucleotides read TGTGCCAGCAGGGCCCGGGACCGGTCCTACGAGCAGTACGTC.

The sample holds many counts of this clone. V and J are TRBV5-6 and TRBJ2-1; D is possibly TRBD1 or TRBD2 (6 bases each). This CDR3 is built from 13 residues. The ends were cut back, 4 bases at V and 9 bases at J, with 14 bases in the middle. Germline-derived CDR1 and CDR2 are SGHDT and YYEEEE. The CDR3 loop reads CASSGWKGGEQFF. The CDR3 region has the DNA TGTGCCAGCAGCGGATGGAAGGGGGGTGAGCAGTTCTTC.

The chain couples TRBV29-1 to TRBJ2-7; TRBD1 matches 7 bases. Germline loops: CDR1 SQVTM, CDR2 ANQGSEA. After removal of 5 bases from V and 0 bases from J, the junction contained 19 bases not matched to a gene. The CDR3 runs 18 residues. The CDR3 bases are TGCAGCGTTACGCGAATACCGGTCGGACAGGCGAGCTCCTACGAGCAGTACTTC. Translated: CSVTRIPVGQASSYEQYF.

This sequence joins TRBV2 and TRBJ1-5; D gene unclear. The germline gives CDR1 SNHLY, CDR2 FYNNEI. V was trimmed by 3 bases and J by 3 bases, leaving 6 bases between them. This CDR3 has 13 amino acids. This CDR3 is CASSDDNNQPQHF. For the CDR3, the DNA is TGTGCCAGCAGTGACGACAACAATCAGCCCCAGCATTTT.

The chain employs TRBV2 and TRBJ1-3; tentatively, D is TRBD1 (6 bases). Trimming shortened V by 3 bases and J by 0 bases, and 9 bases separated the two germline ends. The CDR3 is 15 amino acids. Germline assignment: CDR1 SNHLY and CDR2 FYNNEI. The chain's CDR3 is CASSDGQYSGNTIYF. The CDR3 DNA reads as TGTGCCAGCAGTGACGGACAGTACTCTGGAAACACCATATATTTT.

The chain joins TRBV6-5 to TRBJ2-7; D is ambiguous. Germline values: CDR1 MNHEY, CDR2 SVGAGI. This CDR3 is 15 amino acids long. The V end lost 5 bases, the J end lost 1 base, and 15 bases lay between the germline ends. Here the CDR3 reads CASSVGNFPSYEQYF. CDR3 bases: TGTGCCAGCAGTGTTGGGAATTTCCCTTCCTACGAGCAGTACTTC.

This clone was seen at least ten times. The chain employs TRBV19 and TRBJ1-3; perhaps TRBD1 as D (6 bases). The CDR3 loop spans 15 amino acids. Looked up from germline, CDR1 is LNHDA and CDR2 is SQIVND (reference sequence). Trimming removed 3 bases from V and 5 bases from J, with 14 bases in between. The CDR3 reads CASSIGGLLRNTIYF. CDR3 bases: TGTGCCAGTAGTATCGGGGGGCTACTGAGAAACACCATATATTTT. The variable domain in full, with the rest retrieved from reference TRBV19 and TRBJ1-3, is DGGITQSPKYLFRKEGQNVTLSCEQNLNHDAMYWYRQDPGQGLRLIYYSQIVNDFQKGDIAEGYSVSREKKESFPLTVTSAQKNPTAFYLCASSIGGLLRNTIYFGEGSWLTVV.

The chain is built from TRBV6-6 and TRBJ2-3, with 8 bases aligning to TRBD1. Germline V gene lookup returns CDR1 MNHNY and CDR2 SVGAGI (reference sequence). CDR3 size: 15 residues. The J segment lost 3 bases and the V segment lost 5 bases, leaving 7 bases of the junction unmatched. The CDR3 coding sequence is TGTGCCAGCAGTGGGACGACAGGGGCTACAGATACGCAGTATTTT. This gives the protein CASSGTTGATDTQYF.

The chain combines TRBV19 with TRBJ2-3; the D is unclear. Trimming shortened V by 3 bases and J by 4 bases, and 14 bases separated the two germline ends. This CDR3 spans 15 amino acids. Per germline, CDR1 LNHDA and CDR2 SQIVND (reference sequence). The CDR3 spells CASSIQVRPPDTQYF. The CDR3 DNA reads as TGTGCCAGTAGTATTCAAGTTAGACCTCCAGATACGCAGTATTTT.

This chain joins TRBV30 and TRBJ1-5, with TRBD1 as a possible D gene (6 bases). CDR3 length equals 15 residues. Trimming left V 2 bases short and J 4 bases short, with 15 bases between. In germline, CDR1 is GTSNPN, CDR2 SVGIG (reference sequence). The CDR3 sequence: CAWSKPGTRNQPQHF. The CDR3 nucleotides are TGTGCCTGGAGTAAACCCGGGACACGAAATCAGCCCCAGCATTTT.

The gene calls are TRBV5-1 and TRBJ2-2; D is possibly TRBD1 (6 bases). Germline V gene sequence: CDR1 SGHRS, CDR2 YFSETQ. V was cut by 0 bases and J by 1 base, with 7 bases left in between. The CDR3 is made up of 15 amino acids. The CDR3 coding sequence is TGCGCCAGCAGCTTGGAACAGGGGAACACCGGGGAGCTGTTTTTT. Amino acid sequence: CASSLEQGNTGELFF.

This rearrangement joins TRBV11-2 to TRBJ2-4, with a weak D call TRBD2 (6 bases). The CDR3 has 18 amino acids. V was clipped by 0 bases and J by 1 base, with 16 bases between them. Germline V gene data show CDR1 as SGHAT and CDR2 as FQNNGV. The DNA for the CDR3 is TGTGCCAGCAGCTTAGATGGGGGGAGCCGTTCCGCCAAAAACATTCAGTACTTC. Encoded protein: CASSLDGGSRSAKNIQYF.

The table lists this clone with a few counts. The V gene is TRBV6-5, the J gene TRBJ2-7; weak D call: TRBD1 (5 bases). Trimming removed 6 bases at V and 1 base at J, with 13 bases between. CDR3 length: 14 amino acids. Germline lookup yields CDR1 MNHEY and CDR2 SVGAGI. The CDR3 DNA is TGTGCCAGCAGCCCGTTGACAGAATCCTACGAGCAGTACTTC. It specifies CASSPLTESYEQYF.

This clone appeared many times. This chain connects TRBV7-9 to TRBJ1-2, with D perhaps matching TRBD1 (6 bases). The germline gives CDR1 SEHNR, CDR2 FQNEAQ (reference sequence). Trimming shortened V by 10 bases and J by 3 bases, and 15 bases separated the two germline ends. The CDR3 totals 13 residues. The CDR3 bases are TGTGCCACCCAGGGGTCTTCGGACTATGGCTACACCTTC. Encoded protein: CATQGSSDYGYTF.

The chain uses TRBV6-1 and TRBJ2-1, with D possibly being TRBD2 (7 bases). The germline V gene encodes CDR1 MNHNS and CDR2 SASEGT. This CDR3 spans 13 amino acids. V was trimmed by 5 bases and J by 9 bases, leaving 14 bases between them. CDR3 DNA: TGTGCCAGCAGTACCCAGGGAGGGGGTGAGCAGTTCTTC. It encodes CASSTQGGGEQFF.

The CDR3 coding sequence is TGTGCCAGCAGCTTGTACAGGGATCCCCACTATGGCTACACCTTC. It translates to CASSLYRDPHYGYTF. This sequence joins TRBV5-6 and TRBJ1-2; D might be TRBD1 (6 bases). Trimming removed 1 base from V and 3 bases from J, with 13 bases in between. The CDR3 covers 15 residues. The germline V gene encodes CDR1 SGHDT and CDR2 YYEEEE. Full variable domain (rest looked up from reference TRBV5-6 and TRBJ1-2): DAGVTQSPTHLIKTRGQQVTLRCSPKSGHDTVSWYQQALGQGPQFIFQYYEEEERQRGNFPDRFSGHQFPNYSSELNVNALLLGDSALYLCASSLYRDPHYGYTFGSGTRLTVV.

This clone came up a few times. V gene TRBV7-9 combines with J gene TRBJ1-1, with 7 bases lining up with TRBD1. The V and J ends lost 5 bases and 3 bases, in that order; junction bases with no gene match: 9. The germline V gene has CDR1 SEHNR and CDR2 FQNEAQ (reference sequence). The length of the CDR3 is 15 residues. CDR3: CASSNRQGVDTEAFF. The CDR3 nucleotides are TGTGCCAGCAGCAACCGACAGGGAGTTGACACTGAAGCTTTCTTT. The full variable domain, in which reference TRBV7-9 and TRBJ1-1 provide the parts outside the CDR3, is DTGVSQNPRHKITKRGQNVTFRCDPISEHNRLYWYRQTLGQGPEFLTYFQNEAQLEKSRLLSDRFSAERPKGSFSTLEIQRTEQGDSAMYLCASSNRQGVDTEAFFGQGTRLTVV.

The chain links TRBV28 to TRBJ1-4; 12 bases are a match to TRBD1. The CDR3 extends over 16 amino acids. CDR1 and CDR2 (germline): MDHEN, SYDVKM. The ends lost 6 bases at V and 8 bases at J; junction bases unmatched: 10. The CDR3 spells CASSYTRDRGREKLFF. CDR3 bases: TGTGCCAGCAGCTACACCCGGGACAGGGGGCGAGAAAAACTGTTTTTT.

The chain joins TRBV7-9 to TRBJ2-2; TRBD2 is a possible D gene (6 bases). The CDR3 is 15 amino acids. V was clipped by 4 bases and J by 4 bases, with 13 bases between them. Germline CDR1 SEHNR, CDR2 FQNEAQ (reference sequence). CDR3 protein: CASSYPGRGTGELFF. CDR3 DNA sequence: TGTGCCAGCAGCTACCCCGGGCGGGGCACCGGGGAGCTGTTTTTT.

In this sample, this clone turned up many times. In the same sample, other DNA sequences code for this CDR3. The chain uses TRBV29-1 and TRBJ2-5; D is uncertain. Trimming left V 0 bases short and J 5 bases short, with 4 bases between. CDR3 length: 11 residues. CDR1 is SQVTM and CDR2 is ANQGSEA in the germline V gene. The CDR3 protein is CSVEDLETQYF. DNA for the CDR3: TGCAGCGTTGAAGATCTGGAGACCCAGTACTTC. Full variable domain (rest looked up from reference TRBV29-1 and TRBJ2-5): SAVISQKPSRDICQRGTSLTIQCQVDSQVTMMFWYRQQPGQSLTLIATANQGSEATYESGFVIDKFPISRPNLTFSTLTVSNMSPEDSSIYLCSVEDLETQYFGPGTRLLVL.

The rearrangement uses TRBV5-1 and TRBJ2-3; 7 bases are shared with TRBD2. J was trimmed by 1 base and V by 1 base; bases with no gene match: 3. CDR3 size: 15 residues. The germline V gene encodes CDR1 SGHRS and CDR2 YFSETQ. Here the CDR3 reads CASSLQRGGTDTQYF. The CDR3 DNA is TGCGCCAGCAGCTTGCAGCGGGGAGGCACAGATACGCAGTATTTT.

The chain recombines TRBV5-4 with TRBJ2-5; 11 bases agree with TRBD2. The CDR3 is 16 amino acids. Germline CDR1 SGHNT, CDR2 YYREEE (reference sequence). V dropped 3 bases and J dropped 7; count of bases not matched to a gene: 11. The CDR3 region is CASSSVSGGAFATQYF. CDR3 nucleotides: TGTGCCAGCAGCTCCGTTAGCGGGGGGGCCTTTGCGACCCAGTACTTC. Together with reference TRBV5-4 and TRBJ2-5, the CDR3 gives the full variable domain: ETGVTQSPTHLIKTRGQQVTLRCSSQSGHNTVSWYQQALGQGPQFIFQYYREEENGRGNFPPRFSGLQFPNYSSELNVNALELDDSALYLCASSSVSGGAFATQYFGPGTRLLVL.